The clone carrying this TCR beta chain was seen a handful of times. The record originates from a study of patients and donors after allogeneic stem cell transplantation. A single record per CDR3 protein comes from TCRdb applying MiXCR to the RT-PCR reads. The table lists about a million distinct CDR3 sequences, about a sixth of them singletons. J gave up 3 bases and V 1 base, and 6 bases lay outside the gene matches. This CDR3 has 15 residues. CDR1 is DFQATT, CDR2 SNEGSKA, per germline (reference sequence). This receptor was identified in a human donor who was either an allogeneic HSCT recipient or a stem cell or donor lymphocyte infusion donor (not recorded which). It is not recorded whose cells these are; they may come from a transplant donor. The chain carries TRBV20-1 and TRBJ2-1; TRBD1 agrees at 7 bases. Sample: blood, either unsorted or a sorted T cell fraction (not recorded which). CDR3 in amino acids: CSARVRGGNYNEQFF. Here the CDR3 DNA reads TGCAGTGCTAGAGTCCGAGGGGGCAACTACAATGAGCAGTTCTTC.